One T cell receptor beta chain is described in this entry. Its specificity is unknown. V dropped 5 bases and J dropped 6 bases, with 11 bases sitting between them. The CDR3 contains 12 residues. Germline CDR1 is MDHEN and CDR2 is SYDVKM. The data stem from a study of early T cells in non-severe SARS-CoV-2 infection. For the study at large: Bulk RNA taken from unsorted whole blood was sequenced, leaving chains unpaired.

Notes on the study in general: VDJdb matching skewed toward anti-spike CD8 responses, missing private and CD4 specificities.

Researchers attached unique molecular identifiers to individual cDNA molecules. TCRdb recomputed calls from the 5' RACE reads with MiXCR, one row per CDR3 protein. The sample yields 75,000 to 100,000 distinct CDR3 sequences, more than 12% seen once. The V gene is TRBV28, the J gene TRBJ2-7; weak D call: TRBD2 (6 bases). The sample comprised whole blood. The sequence was obtained from an adult who was a healthcare worker with PCR-confirmed SARS-CoV-2 infection or an uninfected control (not recorded which). The CDR3 spells CASSLQRAEQYF. The CDR3 DNA sequence: TGTGCCAGCAGTCTCCAGCGGGCCGAGCAGTACTTC.